A single sample is the source of the 27 T cell receptor beta chains below, sequenced in a study of control samples from healthy donors and cancer patients. Sequenced by immunoSEQ multiplex PCR; TCRdb stores in-frame clones only, minus some. The table shows 120,000 or so clones, with approximately 92% occurring only once. Sequenced material: PBMCs. The receptors originated from a man aged 80 or over with head and neck cancer.

This clone was seen a handful of times. V gene TRBV3-1 (or the pseudogene TRBV3-2) combines with J gene TRBJ2-5; D gene uncertain. Trimming took off 1 base at V and 4 bases at J, with 10 bases between the two ends. CDR3 length: 14 residues. Germline V gene sequence: CDR1 LGHDT, CDR2 YNNKEL (reference sequence). The CDR3 sequence is CASSQAGRIETQYF. In DNA form, the CDR3 reads TGTGCCAGCAGCCAAGCTGGACGGATAGAGACCCAGTACTTC.

The J gene is TRBJ1-4, the V gene TRBV19; possible D gene TRBD1, 5 bases. The CDR3 has 14 amino acids. V was pared by 0 bases and J by 8 bases, with 10 bases between. Germline V gene data show CDR1 as LNHDA and CDR2 as SQIVND (reference sequence). CDR3 sequence reads: CASSIDAPGEKLFF. CDR3 DNA sequence: TGTGCCAGTAGTATAGATGCCCCAGGGGAAAAACTGTTTTTT.

The gene calls are TRBV7-9 and TRBJ2-2; TRBD1 matches at 7 bases. The CDR3 loop spans 14 amino acids. Germline V gene data show CDR1 as SEHNR and CDR2 as FQNEAQ (reference sequence). Trimming at V came to 7 bases and at J to 7 bases, leaving 9 bases not matched to a gene. The CDR3 region is CASTARQGNGELFF. CDR3 DNA: TGTGCCAGCACCGCCCGACAGGGTAACGGGGAGCTGTTTTTT.

This clone was observed once. V usage is TRBV25-1 and J usage is TRBJ2-3; a weak D match, TRBD2 (6 bases). The CDR3 totals 15 residues. With 4 bases removed from V and 1 base from J, the gap between germline ends came to 12 bases. Germline-derived CDR1 and CDR2 are MGHDK and SYGVNS. Written as DNA, the CDR3 is TGTGCCAGCAGTGGACGGGGAGGAGGCACAGATACGCAGTATTTT. As protein: CASSGRGGGTDTQYF.

The chain joins TRBV13 to TRBJ2-7; D is uncertain. Germline CDR1 is PRHDT and CDR2 is FYEKMQ (reference sequence). V dropped 0 bases and J dropped 2 bases, with 8 bases sitting between them. This CDR3 spans 14 amino acids. In DNA, the CDR3 is TGTGCCAGCAGCTTAGGCCCTAGGGCCTACGAGCAGTACTTC. Amino acids: CASSLGPRAYEQYF.

The V and J genes are TRBV5-1 and TRBJ1-1; 8 bases are shared with TRBD1. Germline trimming cut 4 bases from V and 2 bases from J; bases unmatched to any gene: 7. This CDR3 has 15 amino acids. Germline-derived CDR1 and CDR2 are SGHRS and YFSETQ. CDR3 loop: CASSADRGSNTEAFF. In DNA, the CDR3 is TGCGCCAGCAGCGCTGACAGGGGATCTAACACTGAAGCTTTCTTT.

This chain connects TRBV6-1 to TRBJ2-1; tentatively, D is TRBD1 (6 bases). Per germline, CDR1 MNHNS and CDR2 SASEGT. The CDR3 sequence is 16 residues long. The V gene lost 1 base and the J gene lost 6 bases, with 16 bases spanning the gap. CDR3 in amino acids: CASSEVGRGNPNEQFF. CDR3 nucleotide sequence: TGTGCCAGCAGTGAAGTCGGCAGGGGCAATCCCAATGAGCAGTTCTTC.

The chain has TRBV12-3 or TRBV12-4 and TRBJ1-1; TRBD1 might be the D (5 bases). This CDR3 region has 13 residues. Trimming took 2 bases from V and 11 from J, leaving 15 bases between them. In nucleotides, the CDR3 is TGTGCCAGCAGTTTAAACCAGGTAGGGGAGGCTTTCTTT. Its protein is CASSLNQVGEAFF.

This sequence joins TRBV6-5 and TRBJ2-4; 7 nucleotides align to TRBD1. The V gene end was trimmed by 6 bases and the J gene end by 0 bases; junction bases not matched to a gene: 5. The germline gives CDR1 MNHEY, CDR2 SVGAGI. The CDR3 has 15 amino acids. This chain's CDR3 is CASSPGQIAKNIQYF. The CDR3, as DNA: TGTGCCAGCAGCCCGGGACAGATAGCCAAAAACATTCAGTACTTC.

The V gene is TRBV19, the J gene TRBJ1-4; no definite D call. With 4 bases removed from V and 0 bases from J, the gap between germline ends came to 9 bases. This CDR3 comprises 15 residues. In germline, CDR1 is LNHDA, CDR2 SQIVND (reference sequence). CDR3 loop: CASSSSGATNEKLFF. The CDR3 region has the DNA TGTGCCAGTAGTAGCTCAGGAGCAACTAATGAAAAACTGTTTTTT. The complete variable domain, with remaining parts taken from reference TRBV19 and TRBJ1-4, reads DGGITQSPKYLFRKEGQNVTLSCEQNLNHDAMYWYRQDPGQGLRLIYYSQIVNDFQKGDIAEGYSVSREKKESFPLTVTSAQKNPTAFYLCASSSSGATNEKLFFGSGTQLSVL.

The chain uses TRBV11-3 and TRBJ2-7, with D possibly matching TRBD1 (5 bases). Trimming removed 0 bases from V and 6 bases from J, with 9 bases in between. This CDR3 spans 13 amino acids. Germline V gene data show CDR1 as SGHNT and CDR2 as YENEEA. DNA of the CDR3: TGTGCCAGCAGCTTAGATATCCAGGGCGAGCAGTACTTC. Its translation is CASSLDIQGEQYF. Full variable domain (outside the CDR3, taken from reference TRBV11-3 and TRBJ2-7): EAGVVQSPRYKIIEKKQPVAFWCNPISGHNTLYWYLQNLGQGPELLIRYENEEAVDDSQLPKDRFSAERLKGVDSTLKIQPAELGDSAVYLCASSLDIQGEQYFGPGTRLTVT.

This chain uses TRBV18 with TRBJ1-1; D call uncertain. The CDR3 has 15 amino acids. From germline, CDR1 is KGHSH and CDR2 LQKENI. Trimming removed 6 bases from V and 2 bases from J, with 16 bases in between. CDR3 sequence (DNA): TGTGCCAGCTCTACTCCATCAGGTTTAAACACTGAAGCTTTCTTT. As protein: CASSTPSGLNTEAFF.

This clone has only one observation. The chain carries TRBV5-4 and TRBJ2-2; 7 nucleotides match TRBD2. V dropped 5 bases and J dropped 9; count of bases not matched to a gene: 16. The CDR3 is made up of 16 amino acids. CDR1 is SGHNT, CDR2 YYREEE, per germline (reference sequence). The CDR3 DNA reads as TGTGCCAGCAGTTTTAAACTGGGGGAGGGCCGGAGGGAGCTGTTTTTT. Its protein product is CASSFKLGEGRRELFF.

This chain connects TRBV5-1 to TRBJ2-7; weak D call: TRBD1 (6 bases). There are 18 residues in the CDR3. V gave up 1 base and J gave up 0 bases, with 20 bases separating them. Per the germline V gene, CDR1 is SGHRS and CDR2 is YFSETQ. For the CDR3, the DNA is TGCGCCAGCAGCTTGACCTTACAGGGAATTGAGGTCTCCTACGAGCAGTACTTC. As protein: CASSLTLQGIEVSYEQYF.

CDR3 coding DNA: TGTGCCAGCAGTATCTGGGGGTCCTACGAGCAGTACTTC. Translating it yields CASSIWGSYEQYF. This chain uses TRBV7-9 with TRBJ2-7; D tentatively fits TRBD1 or TRBD2 (5 bases each). The CDR3 has 13 residues. Trimming removed 6 bases at V and 1 base at J, with 10 bases between. Germline CDR1 and CDR2: SEHNR and FQNEAQ (reference sequence).

V is TRBV7-9 and J is TRBJ1-2, with 12 bases matching TRBD1. V gave up 5 bases and J gave up 3 bases; unmatched junction bases: 1. The CDR3 has 14 amino acids. From germline, CDR1 is SEHNR and CDR2 FQNEAQ (reference sequence). For the CDR3, the DNA is TGTGCCAGCAGCGGGACAGGGGGCCACTATGGCTACACCTTC. It codes for CASSGTGGHYGYTF.

This clone was seen only once. The V call is TRBV24-1, the J call TRBJ1-2; the D gene is possibly TRBD1 (5 bases). Trimming stripped 1 base from V and 0 bases from J, with 8 bases between. The germline gives CDR1 KGHDR, CDR2 SFDVKD. CDR3 length equals 15 residues. CDR3 sequence: CATSDFRDPNYGYTF. As DNA, the CDR3 is TGTGCCACCAGTGATTTCAGGGACCCTAACTATGGCTACACCTTC.

V usage is TRBV30 and J usage is TRBJ1-4; TRBD1 is a possible D gene (5 bases). This CDR3 spans 15 amino acids. Germline CDR1 GTSNPN, CDR2 SVGIG (reference sequence). The V gene lost 3 bases and the J gene lost 0 bases, with 11 bases spanning the gap. This CDR3 reads CAWREPGATNEKLFF. The CDR3 region has the DNA TGTGCCTGGAGAGAACCGGGGGCAACTAATGAAAAACTGTTTTTT. Complete variable domain (other parts from reference TRBV30 and TRBJ1-4): SQTIHQWPATLVQPVGSPLSLECTVEGTSNPNLYWYRQAAGRGLQLLFYSVGIGQISSEVPQNLSASRPQDRQFILSSKKLLLSDSGFYLCAWREPGATNEKLFFGSGTQLSVL.

The V and J genes are TRBV6-5 and TRBJ2-7, with 8 nucleotides matching TRBD1. CDR1 and CDR2 from the germline V gene are MNHEY and SVGAGI. The CDR3 length is 14 residues. V lost 6 bases to trimming and J lost 2 bases; unmatched junction nucleotides: 6. This chain's CDR3 is CASRVGQGPYEQYF. The CDR3 coding sequence is TGTGCCAGCAGGGTTGGACAGGGCCCCTACGAGCAGTACTTC.

The CDR3 reads CASSQNVGGRGYNEQFF. The CDR3 DNA follows: TGTGCCAGCAGCCAAAATGTAGGCGGGAGGGGCTACAATGAGCAGTTCTTC. The chain uses TRBV3-1 (or the pseudogene TRBV3-2) and TRBJ2-1; 9 nucleotides line up with TRBD2. V was pared by 2 bases and J by 3 bases, with 8 bases of the junction left unmatched. CDR1 is LGHDT, CDR2 YNNKEL, per germline (reference sequence). The length of the CDR3 is 17 residues.

CDR3 nucleotide sequence: TGCGCCAGCAGCCAAGAAAGTGTGGGAGGGAGGGATGAGCAGTTCTTC. Residues: CASSQESVGGRDEQFF. The rearrangement joins TRBV4-3 to TRBJ2-1, with 7 bases that match TRBD2. CDR1 LGHNA and CDR2 YSLEER come from the germline V gene. There are 16 residues in the CDR3. The junction had 10 bases not matched to a gene; V was cut back by 0 bases and J by 8 bases.

Note on this clone: The junction departs from germline at one end; a sequencing error may be responsible. J is TRBJ2-5 and V is TRBV5-1, with TRBD1 matching over 8 bases. Germline V gives CDR1 SGHRS, CDR2 YFSETQ. The CDR3 runs 14 residues. CDR3 DNA sequence: TGCGCCTGCAGCGGCGGGACAGGACAAGAGACCCAGTACTTC. Its translation: CACSGGTGQETQYF.

This chain connects TRBV21-1 to TRBJ1-2; the table's TRBD1 call for D was not verified on the DNA. TRBV21-1 is tagged as a pseudogene. The CDR3 consists of 13 residues. CDR3 sequence: CASSPGLGDGYTF. The CDR3 bases are TGTGCCAGCAGCCCAGGGCTCGGTGATGGCTACACCTTC.

This clone was observed once. The genes are TRBV10-1 and TRBJ2-7; 13 bases are shared with TRBD2. This CDR3 comprises 16 residues. V lost 5 bases, J lost 1 base, and 5 bases stayed unmatched. CDR1 and CDR2 (germline): WNHNN, SYGVQD (reference sequence). In DNA form, the CDR3 reads TGCGCCAGCAGTAGGACTAGCGGGAGCTCATCCTACGAGCAGTACTTC. Protein product: CASSRTSGSSSYEQYF.

This clone showed up just a few times. This chain joins TRBV27 and TRBJ1-4; D gene unclear. Germline-derived CDR1 and CDR2 are MNHEY and SMNVEV (reference sequence). The length of the CDR3 is 15 residues. The V end lost 0 bases, the J end lost 7 bases, and 12 bases lay between the germline ends. CDR3 coding DNA: TGTGCCAGCAGTTTATCGAGGGTTTTGGGTGAAAAACTGTTTTTT. It is translated as CASSLSRVLGEKLFF.

This chain uses TRBV19 with TRBJ2-7, with 8 bases matching TRBD2. This CDR3 contains 12 residues. The germline gives CDR1 LNHDA, CDR2 SQIVND (reference sequence). The V gene end was trimmed by 4 bases and the J gene end by 6 bases; junction bases not matched to a gene: 2. The CDR3 bases are TGTGCCAGTAGTAGCCTAGCGGGCGAGCAGTACTTC. This sequence encodes CASSSLAGEQYF.

The chain joins TRBV18 to TRBJ1-4; 9 positions agree with TRBD1. The V segment lost 3 bases and the J segment 5 bases; nucleotides outside the gene matches: 7. The CDR3 runs 16 residues. Germline loops: CDR1 KGHSH, CDR2 LQKENI. The CDR3 nucleotides read TGTGCCAGCTCACCGATCTACGGGACAGGGAATGAAAAACTGTTTTTT. Translated, it gives CASSPIYGTGNEKLFF.